This T cell receptor beta chain was found in a study of cytomegalovirus exposure and HLA in healthy donors. The study's findings and limits: It was 150 to 200 TCR beta chains that were listed as cytomegalovirus-associated. In a later analysis, a genetic analysis reported fewer productive-TCR N-insertions in an Asian-associated ancestry cluster than the cohort average. Most TCR sequences proved rare, with some public TCRs found in many donors.

CDR3 length: 12 amino acids. Germline trimming cut 10 bases from V and 5 bases from J; bases unmatched to any gene: 5. Germline CDR1 is MDHEN and CDR2 is SYDVKM. To note about this clone: Antigen specificity is unknown.

PCR used 60 Vbeta primers and 13 Jbeta primers. Clones were read by immunoSEQ multiplex PCR, and TCRdb kept only the in-frame ones, dropping some. The sample records about 78,000 clones, around 70% being singletons. The sequenced material came from PBMCs. The receptor was isolated from a woman in her 40s in good health and CMV-seropositive. The rearrangement joins TRBV28 to TRBJ1-5, with 7 positions matching TRBD1. In DNA, the CDR3 is TGTGCCACCACAGGGGTATATCAGCCCCAGCATTTT. Its protein product is CATTGVYQPQHF. The full variable domain, its missing parts supplied by reference TRBV28 and TRBJ1-5, is DVKVTQSSRYLVKRTGEKVFLECVQDMDHENMFWYRQDPGLGLRLIYFSYDVKMKEKGDIPEGYSVSREKKERFSLILESASTNQTSMYLCATTGVYQPQHFGDGTRLSIL.